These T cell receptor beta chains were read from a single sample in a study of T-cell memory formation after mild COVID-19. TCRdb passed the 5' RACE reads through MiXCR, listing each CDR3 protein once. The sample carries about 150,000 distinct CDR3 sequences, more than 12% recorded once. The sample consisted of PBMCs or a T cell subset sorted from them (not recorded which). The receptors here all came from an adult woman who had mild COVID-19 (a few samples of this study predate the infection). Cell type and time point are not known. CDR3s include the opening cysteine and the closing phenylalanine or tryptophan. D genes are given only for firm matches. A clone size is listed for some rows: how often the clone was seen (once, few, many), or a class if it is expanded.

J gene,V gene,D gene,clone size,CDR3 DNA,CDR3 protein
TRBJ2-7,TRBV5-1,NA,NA,TGCGCCAGCAGCTTGGAAGCGAATTGGTACGAGCAGTACTTC,CASSLEANWYEQYF
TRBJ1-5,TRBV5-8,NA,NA,TGTGCCAGCAGCTTGGGTAACGGAAGGAGGGACCAGCCCCAGCATTTT,CASSLGNGRRDQPQHF
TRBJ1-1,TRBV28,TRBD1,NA,TGTGCCAGTCAAACCCTCGACAGGGCCCGTACTGAAGCTTTCTTT,CASQTLDRARTEAFF
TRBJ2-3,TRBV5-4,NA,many,TGTGCCAGCAGCTTGGGCCAAATGGTTTCTAGCACAGATACGCAGTATTTT,CASSLGQMVSSTDTQYF
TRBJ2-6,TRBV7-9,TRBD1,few,TGTGCCAGCAGCTTAGCCTCACAGGGGGCTGGGGCCAACGTCCTGACTTTC,CASSLASQGAGANVLTF
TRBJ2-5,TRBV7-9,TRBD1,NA,TGTGCCAGCAGCTTAGCATCAGGGGGCAAAGAGACCCAGTACTTC,CASSLASGGKETQYF
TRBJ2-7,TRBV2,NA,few,TGTGCTACCCAGGTCGGGGCCCGTGCAAGCGAGCAGTACTTC,CATQVGARASEQYF
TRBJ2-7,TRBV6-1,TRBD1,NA,TGTGCCAGCAGAAAGGAACTCCGGGACAGACCCTACGAGCAGTACTTC,CASRKELRDRPYEQYF
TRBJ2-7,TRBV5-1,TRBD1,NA,TGCGCCAGCAGCGAGACAGGGATGACCCACTCCTACGAGCAGTACTTC,CASSETGMTHSYEQYF
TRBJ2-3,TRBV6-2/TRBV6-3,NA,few,TGTGCCAGCAGTTACACCCAACTAGCTCCGAGCACAGATACGCAGTATTTT,CASSYTQLAPSTDTQYF
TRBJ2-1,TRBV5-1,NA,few,TGCGCCAGCAGGTTTGGGGCTGCCCCGAATGAGCAGTTCTTC,CASRFGAAPNEQFF
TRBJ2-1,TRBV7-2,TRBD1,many,TGTGCCAGCAGTTTAAACAGGGGCAACAATGAGCAGTTCTTC,CASSLNRGNNEQFF
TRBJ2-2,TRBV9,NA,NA,TGTGCCAGCAGCGCGCCGTCGGGGGGGGAGCTGTTTTTT,CASSAPSGGELFF
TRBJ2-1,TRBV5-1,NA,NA,TGCGCCAGCAGCTTGATGGGGCTCCCCGCGGGCAATGAGCAGTTCTTC,CASSLMGLPAGNEQFF
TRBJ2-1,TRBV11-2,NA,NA,TGTGCCAGCAGCTTAAAGTACAGGGACGATGAGCAGTTCTTC,CASSLKYRDDEQFF
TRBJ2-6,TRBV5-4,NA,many,TGTGCCAGCAGCTTGGTCGGGGTTGGCTCTGGGGCCAACGTCCTGACTTTC,CASSLVGVGSGANVLTF
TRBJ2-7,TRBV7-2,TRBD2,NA,TGTGCCAGCAGCTTAGTTAGCGGGACCTACGAGCAGTACTTC,CASSLVSGTYEQYF
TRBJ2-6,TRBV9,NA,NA,TGTGCCAGCAGCGTAGGAGTTCAGGGAAGCTCTGGGGCCAACGTCCTGACTTTC,CASSVGVQGSSGANVLTF
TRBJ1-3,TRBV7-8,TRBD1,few,TGTGCCAGCAGTACAGGGGGCGCCTCTGGAAACACCATATATTTT,CASSTGGASGNTIYF
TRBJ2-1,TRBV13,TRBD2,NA,TGTGCCAGCAGCCGACCTAGCGGGAATGACAATGAGCAGTTCTTC,CASSRPSGNDNEQFF
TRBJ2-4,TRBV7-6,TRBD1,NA,TGTGCCAGCAGCAGCGGACAGGGCCTATCCAAAAACATTCAGTACTTC,CASSSGQGLSKNIQYF
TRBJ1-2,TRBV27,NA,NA,TGTGCCAGCAGTTTATCGGCGTCAGACTATGGCTACACCTTC,CASSLSASDYGYTF
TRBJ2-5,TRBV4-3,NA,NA,TGCGCCAGCAGCCAAGATAGGGCTCTCCAAGAGACCCAGTACTTC,CASSQDRALQETQYF
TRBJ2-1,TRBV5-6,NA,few,TGTGCCAGCAGCTTAAGAGACTTTCTCTACAATGAGCAGTTCTTC,CASSLRDFLYNEQFF
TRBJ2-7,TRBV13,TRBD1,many,TGTGCCAGCAGCCTCCGTACCGGGACAGGGCGATCCGAGCAGTACTTC,CASSLRTGTGRSEQYF
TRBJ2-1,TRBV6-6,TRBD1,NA,TGTGCCAGCGAGGGGGACAGACCGAGCTACAATGAGCAGTTCTTC,CASEGDRPSYNEQFF
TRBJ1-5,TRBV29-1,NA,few,TGCAGCGTTGCAGGGGCTCGGGATCAGCCCCAGCATTTT,CSVAGARDQPQHF
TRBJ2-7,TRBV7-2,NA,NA,TGTGCCAGCAGCCCCCGGATGGACCTTAGCTCCTACGAGCAGTACTTC,CASSPRMDLSSYEQYF
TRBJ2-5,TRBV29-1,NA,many,TGCAGCGTTCCCCCAGGACGGGAGACCCAGTACTTC,CSVPPGRETQYF
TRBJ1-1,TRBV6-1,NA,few,TGTGCCAGCAGTGGCGCAAGGAGGGACACTGAAGCTTTCTTT,CASSGARRDTEAFF
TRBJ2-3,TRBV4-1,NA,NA,TGCGCCAGCAGCCGCGGGACCTACACAGATACGCAGTATTTT,CASSRGTYTDTQYF
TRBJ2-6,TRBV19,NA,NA,TGTGCCAGTAAGAGCTCTGGGGCCAACGTCCTGACTTTC,CASKSSGANVLTF
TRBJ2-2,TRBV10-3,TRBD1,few,TGTGCCATATCAGCCAACCCGGGACAGGGATACACCGGGGAGCTGTTTTTT,CAISANPGQGYTGELFF
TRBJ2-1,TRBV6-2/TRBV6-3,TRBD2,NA,TGTGCCAGCAGTCTAGCGGGAGTGGCCCACAATGAGCAGTTCTTC,CASSLAGVAHNEQFF
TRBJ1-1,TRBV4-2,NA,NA,TGTGCCAGCAGCCAAGGAATCGGGGGCGTGAACACTGAAGCTTTCTTT,CASSQGIGGVNTEAFF